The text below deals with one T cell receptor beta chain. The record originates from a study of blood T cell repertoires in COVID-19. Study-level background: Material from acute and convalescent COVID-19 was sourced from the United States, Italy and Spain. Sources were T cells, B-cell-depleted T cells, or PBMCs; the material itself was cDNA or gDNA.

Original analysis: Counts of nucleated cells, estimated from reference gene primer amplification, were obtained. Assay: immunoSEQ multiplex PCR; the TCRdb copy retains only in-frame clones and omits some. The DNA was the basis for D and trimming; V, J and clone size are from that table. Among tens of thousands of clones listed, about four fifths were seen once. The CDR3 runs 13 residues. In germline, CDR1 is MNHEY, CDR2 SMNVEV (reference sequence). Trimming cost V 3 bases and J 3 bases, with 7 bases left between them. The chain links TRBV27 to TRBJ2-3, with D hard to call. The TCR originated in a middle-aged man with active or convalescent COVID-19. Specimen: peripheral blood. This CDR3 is CASSLALTDTQYF. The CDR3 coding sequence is TGTGCCAGCAGTTTGGCACTAACAGATACGCAGTATTTT.